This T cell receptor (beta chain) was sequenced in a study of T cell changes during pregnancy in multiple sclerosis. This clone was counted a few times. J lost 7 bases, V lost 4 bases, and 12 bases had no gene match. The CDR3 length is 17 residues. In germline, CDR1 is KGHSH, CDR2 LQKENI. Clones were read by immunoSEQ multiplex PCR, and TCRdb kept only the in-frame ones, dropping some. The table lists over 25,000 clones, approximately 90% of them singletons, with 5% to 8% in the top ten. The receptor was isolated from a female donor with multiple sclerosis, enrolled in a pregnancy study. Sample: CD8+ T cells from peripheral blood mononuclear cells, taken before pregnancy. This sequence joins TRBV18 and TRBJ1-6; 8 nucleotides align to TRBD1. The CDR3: CASSLTRQGMENSPLHF. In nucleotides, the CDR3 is TGTGCCAGCTCACTTACTCGACAGGGGATGGAAAATTCACCCCTCCACTTT.